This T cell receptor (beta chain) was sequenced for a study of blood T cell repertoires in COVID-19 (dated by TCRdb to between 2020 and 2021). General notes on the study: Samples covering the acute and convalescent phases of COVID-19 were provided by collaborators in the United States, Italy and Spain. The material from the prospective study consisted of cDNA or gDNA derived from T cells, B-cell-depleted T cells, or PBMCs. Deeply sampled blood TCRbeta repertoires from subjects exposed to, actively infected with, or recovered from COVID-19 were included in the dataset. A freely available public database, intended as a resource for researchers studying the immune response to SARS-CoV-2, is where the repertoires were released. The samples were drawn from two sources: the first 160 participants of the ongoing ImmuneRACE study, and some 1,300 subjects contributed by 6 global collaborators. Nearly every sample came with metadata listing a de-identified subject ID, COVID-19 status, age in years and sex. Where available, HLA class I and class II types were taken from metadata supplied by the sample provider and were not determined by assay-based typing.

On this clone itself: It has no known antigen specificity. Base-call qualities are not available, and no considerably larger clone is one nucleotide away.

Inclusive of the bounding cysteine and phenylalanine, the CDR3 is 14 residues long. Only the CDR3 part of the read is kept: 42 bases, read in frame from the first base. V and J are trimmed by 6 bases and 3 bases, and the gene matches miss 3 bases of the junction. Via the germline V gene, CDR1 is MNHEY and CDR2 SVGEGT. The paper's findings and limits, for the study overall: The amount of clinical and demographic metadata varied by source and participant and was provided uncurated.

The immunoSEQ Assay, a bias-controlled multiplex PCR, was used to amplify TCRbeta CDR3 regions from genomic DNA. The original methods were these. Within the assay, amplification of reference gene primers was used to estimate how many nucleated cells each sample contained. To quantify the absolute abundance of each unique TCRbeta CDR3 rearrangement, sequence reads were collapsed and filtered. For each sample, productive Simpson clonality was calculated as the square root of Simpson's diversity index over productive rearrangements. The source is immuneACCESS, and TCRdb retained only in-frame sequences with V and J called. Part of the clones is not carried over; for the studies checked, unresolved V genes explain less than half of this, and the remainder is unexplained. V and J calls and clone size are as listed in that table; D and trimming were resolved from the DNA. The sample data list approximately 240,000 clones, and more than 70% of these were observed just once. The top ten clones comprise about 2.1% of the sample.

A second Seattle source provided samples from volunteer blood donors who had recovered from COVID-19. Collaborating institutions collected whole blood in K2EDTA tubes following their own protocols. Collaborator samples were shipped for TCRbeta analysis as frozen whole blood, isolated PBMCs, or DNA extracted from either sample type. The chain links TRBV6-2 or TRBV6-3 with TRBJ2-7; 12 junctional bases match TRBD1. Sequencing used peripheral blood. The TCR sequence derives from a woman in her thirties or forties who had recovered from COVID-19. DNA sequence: TGTGCCAGCAGCTGGGACAGGGGGCACTACGAGCAGTACTTC. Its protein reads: CASSWDRGHYEQYF.